This TCR beta chain was identified in a study of CXCR3-negative and CXCR3-positive naive CD8 T cells. Study outcomes and limitations: Expression of CXCR3 was partially reduced after cryopreservation, and fresh PBMCs were used in most assays. The study found more hydrophobic TRB CDR3s in CXCR3-positive naive cells than in CXCR3-negative naive cells. Naive CXCR3-negative cells resembled naive CXCR3-positive cells in TRBV-TRBJ usage; memory cells differed.

Comment on this clonotype: Its antigen remains unknown.

CD45RO-CCR7+CD27+CD95- marked naive CD8+ T cells. 5' RACE that incorporated UMI labels was used to prepare the TRB cDNA libraries. TCRdb re-called the 5' RACE reads and catalogs CDR3 proteins one per entry, DNA excluded. The sample includes approximately 96,000 distinct CDR3 sequences. The sample comprised naive CXCR3+ CD8+ T cells from blood. Subset given: CD45RO-CCR7+CD27+CD95- naive CD8+ T cells expressing CXCR3 (TNR3+). This clonotype originated in a human donor in good health. Some clones in this sample may be carry-over from other donors' samples.

This CDR3 reads CASSLVTKPTGYNEQFF. The rearrangement joins TRBV7-9 to TRBJ2-1; TCRdb's D gene call, TRBD1, goes unchecked for lack of DNA. The CDR3 runs 17 residues. The germline V gene has CDR1 SEHNR and CDR2 FQNEAQ (reference sequence). Looking up the rest from reference TRBV7-9 and TRBJ2-1 gives the full variable domain: DTGVSQNPRHKITKRGQNVTFRCDPISEHNRLYWYRQTLGQGPEFLTYFQNEAQLEKSRLLSDRFSAERPKGSFSTLEIQRTEQGDSAMYLCASSLVTKPTGYNEQFFGPGTRLTVL.